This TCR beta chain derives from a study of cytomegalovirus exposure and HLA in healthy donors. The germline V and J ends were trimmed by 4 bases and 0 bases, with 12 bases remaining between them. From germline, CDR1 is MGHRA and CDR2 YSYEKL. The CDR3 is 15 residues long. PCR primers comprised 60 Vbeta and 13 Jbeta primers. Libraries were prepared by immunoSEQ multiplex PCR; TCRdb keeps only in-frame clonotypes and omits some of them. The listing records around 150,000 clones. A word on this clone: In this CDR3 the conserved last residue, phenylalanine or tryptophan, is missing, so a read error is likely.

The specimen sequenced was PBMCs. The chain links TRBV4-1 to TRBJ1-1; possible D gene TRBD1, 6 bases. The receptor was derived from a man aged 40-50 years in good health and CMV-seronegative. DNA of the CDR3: TGCGCCAGCAGCCTGCGACAGGATATGAACACTGAAGCTTTCCTT. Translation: CASSLRQDMNTEAFL.